A selection of T cell receptor beta chains follows, all from one sample in a study of blood T cell repertoires in COVID-19. TCRdb's copy holds only in-frame clones and misses some; the assay was immunoSEQ multiplex PCR. The table has about 110,000 clones, about 87% seen once. What was sequenced was peripheral blood. Receptors were obtained from a woman aged 50 to 60 with acute or convalescent COVID-19. Each CDR3 is given with its conserved first and last residue. A D gene is named only where the DNA matches it firmly. Where a row states a size, it is once, few, many or the class of an expanded clone; other rows omit it.

>NA|TRBJ1-2|TRBV19|NA
CASSPSGTLGNQGYTF
TGTGCCAGTAGTCCCAGCGGGACACTTGGCAATCAGGGCTACACCTTC
>TRBD1|TRBJ1-2|TRBV4-2|NA
CASSQGENRGADGYTF
TGTGCCAGCAGCCAGGGAGAAAACAGGGGGGCCGATGGCTACACCTTC
>NA|TRBJ2-2|TRBV24-1|NA
CATSVQDTGELFF
TGTGCCACCAGTGTTCAGGACACCGGGGAGCTGTTTTTT
>NA|TRBJ1-4|TRBV4-2|NA
CASSSQETNEKLFF
TGTGCCAGCAGCTCGCAGGAAACTAATGAAAAACTGTTTTTT
>TRBD1|TRBJ2-7|TRBV9|NA
CASSKRTGGSEQYF
TGTGCCAGCAGCAAGCGGACAGGGGGAAGCGAGCAGTACTTC
>TRBD2|TRBJ2-7|TRBV18|NA
CASSAGGGGYYEQYF
TGTGCCAGCTCCGCCGGGGGCGGGGGGTACTACGAGCAGTACTTC
>NA|TRBJ1-1|TRBV6-5|NA
CASSYSYGRNTEAFF
TGTGCCAGCAGTTACTCGTATGGCAGGAACACTGAAGCTTTCTTT
>TRBD1|TRBJ2-1|TRBV24-1|NA
CATSDSGTGAHNEQFF
TGTGCCACCAGTGATTCTGGGACAGGGGCCCACAATGAGCAGTTCTTC
>NA|TRBJ1-3|TRBV30|NA
CAWTFGGAGGNTIYF
TGTGCCTGGACGTTTGGGGGGGCTGGTGGAAACACCATATATTTT
>TRBD2|TRBJ2-1|TRBV27|NA
CASSRGGGLGYNEQFF
TGTGCCAGCAGTAGGGGCGGGGGACTGGGTTACAATGAGCAGTTCTTC
>NA|TRBJ2-3|TRBV18|NA
CASSPPTLRAGDTQYF
TGTGCCAGCTCACCACCGACCCTCCGGGCGGGGGATACGCAGTATTTT
>NA|TRBJ2-2|TRBV9|NA
CASSVGLDGAGELFF
TGTGCCAGCAGCGTGGGACTCGATGGGGCCGGGGAGCTGTTTTTT
>TRBD1|TRBJ1-3|TRBV2|NA
CASSAPGGRGNTIYF
TGTGCCAGCAGTGCGCCAGGGGGGCGAGGAAACACCATATATTTT
>TRBD2|TRBJ2-7|TRBV6-2/TRBV6-3|NA
CASSYDWGSGGYEQYF
TGTGCCAGCAGTTACGACTGGGGTAGCGGGGGCTACGAGCAGTACTTC
>TRBD2|TRBJ2-7|TRBV10-2|NA
CASSAQRGIYEQYF
TGCGCCAGCAGTGCACAGCGGGGGATCTACGAGCAGTACTTC
>NA|TRBJ1-1|TRBV11-2|NA
CASRPLRVPEAFF
TGTGCCAGCAGGCCCTTGAGGGTCCCTGAAGCTTTCTTT
>NA|TRBJ2-7|TRBV6-1|NA
CASSEGETGPYEQYF
TGTGCCAGCAGTGAAGGTGAGACAGGACCCTACGAGCAGTACTTC
>NA|TRBJ1-1|TRBV9|NA
CASSVGDTLNTEAFF
TGTGCCAGCAGCGTGGGGGACACTTTGAACACTGAAGCTTTCTTT
>NA|TRBJ1-2|TRBV28|NA
CASSIGGAMEYGYTF
TGTGCCAGCAGTATTGGGGGGGCGATGGAATATGGCTACACCTTC
>NA|TRBJ2-7|TRBV5-1|NA
CASSSSGTHYEQYF
TGCGCCAGCAGCTCCTCCGGGACACACTACGAGCAGTACTTC
>TRBD1|TRBJ1-1|TRBV19|few
CASSRGTGWNTEAFF
TGTGCCAGTAGTAGGGGGACAGGGTGGAACACTGAAGCTTTCTTT
>NA|TRBJ2-4|TRBV3-1/TRBV3-2|NA
CASSQPLGKRDKNIQYF
TGTGCCAGCAGCCAACCCCTAGGGAAGAGGGATAAAAACATTCAGTACTTC
>TRBD2|TRBJ2-3|TRBV4-1|NA
CASSGLAGFTDTQYF
TGCGCCAGCAGCGGACTAGCGGGGTTCACAGATACGCAGTATTTT
>NA|TRBJ1-3|TRBV9|NA
CASSLPDSGNTIYF
TGTGCCAGCAGCCTCCCCGACTCCGGAAACACCATATATTTT
>NA|TRBJ1-4|TRBV2|NA
CASSDRGTNEKLFF
TGTGCCAGCAGTGACAGGGGAACTAATGAAAAACTGTTTTTT
>NA|TRBJ2-3|TRBV19|NA
CASSLAGRSDTQYF
TGTGCCAGTAGTCTGGCGGGTAGGTCAGATACGCAGTATTTT
>NA|TRBJ1-5|TRBV5-1|NA
CASSFEGSGNQPQHF
TGCGCCAGCAGCTTTGAGGGTTCAGGAAATCAGCCCCAGCATTTT
>TRBD2|TRBJ2-3|TRBV7-8|NA
CASSPIAGITDTQYF
TGTGCCAGCAGCCCTATAGCGGGGATCACAGATACGCAGTATTTT
>NA|TRBJ2-1|TRBV9|NA
CASSVGDNSYNEQFF
TGTGCCAGCAGCGTGGGCGATAACTCCTACAATGAGCAGTTCTTC
>TRBD1|TRBJ1-4|TRBV5-1|NA
CASSFVTGGVDEKLFF
TGCGCCAGCAGCTTTGTTACAGGGGGTGTAGATGAAAAACTGTTTTTT
>NA|TRBJ1-6|TRBV6-1|once
CASSDRGPQSPGYNSPLHF
TGTGCCAGCAGTGACAGGGGCCCGCAATCACCGGGTTATAATTCACCCCTCCACTTT
>TRBD1|TRBJ1-1|TRBV27|NA
CASSLRDSLTEAFF
TGTGCCAGCAGCCTCCGGGACAGCCTCACTGAAGCTTTCTTT
>TRBD1|TRBJ1-5|TRBV5-6|NA
CASSLTKGQLIGNQPQHF
TGTGCCAGCAGCTTGACCAAGGGACAGCTTATAGGCAATCAGCCCCAGCATTTT
>TRBD1|TRBJ1-5|TRBV19|NA
CASRDQTGLRQPQHF
TGTGCCAGTAGGGATCAGACAGGGCTGAGGCAGCCCCAGCATTTT
>TRBD1|TRBJ1-4|TRBV2|NA
CASKGTGNEKLFF
TGTGCCAGCAAAGGGACAGGAAATGAAAAACTGTTTTTT
>NA|TRBJ1-2|TRBV28|NA
CASSSSWTPNNYGYTF
TGTGCCAGCAGTTCATCTTGGACACCCAATAACTATGGCTACACCTTC